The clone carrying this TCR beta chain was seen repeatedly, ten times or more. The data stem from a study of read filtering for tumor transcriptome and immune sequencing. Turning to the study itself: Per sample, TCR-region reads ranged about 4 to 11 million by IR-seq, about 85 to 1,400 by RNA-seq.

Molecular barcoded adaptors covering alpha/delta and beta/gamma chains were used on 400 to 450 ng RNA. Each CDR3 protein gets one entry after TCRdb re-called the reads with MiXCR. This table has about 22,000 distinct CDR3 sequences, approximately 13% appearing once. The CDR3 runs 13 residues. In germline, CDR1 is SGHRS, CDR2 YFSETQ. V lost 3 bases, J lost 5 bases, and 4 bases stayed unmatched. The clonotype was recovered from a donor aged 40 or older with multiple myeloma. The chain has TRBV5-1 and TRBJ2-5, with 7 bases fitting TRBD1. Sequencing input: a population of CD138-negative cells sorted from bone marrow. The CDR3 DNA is TGCGCCAGCAGCTGGGACAGAGGCGAGACCCAGTACTTC. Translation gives CASSWDRGETQYF.